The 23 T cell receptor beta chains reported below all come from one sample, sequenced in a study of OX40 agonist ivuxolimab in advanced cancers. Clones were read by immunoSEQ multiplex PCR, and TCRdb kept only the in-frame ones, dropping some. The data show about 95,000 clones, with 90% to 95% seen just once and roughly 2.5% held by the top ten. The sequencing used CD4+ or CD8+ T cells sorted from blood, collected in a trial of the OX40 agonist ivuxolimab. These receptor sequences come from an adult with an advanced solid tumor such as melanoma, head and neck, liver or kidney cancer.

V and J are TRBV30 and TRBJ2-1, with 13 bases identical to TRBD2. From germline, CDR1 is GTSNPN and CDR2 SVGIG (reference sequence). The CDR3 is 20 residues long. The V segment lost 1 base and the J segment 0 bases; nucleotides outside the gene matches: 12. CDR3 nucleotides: TGTGCCTGGAGTGACCCCAGGACTAGCGGGAGATTGAGCTCCTACAATGAGCAGTTCTTC. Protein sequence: CAWSDPRTSGRLSSYNEQFF.

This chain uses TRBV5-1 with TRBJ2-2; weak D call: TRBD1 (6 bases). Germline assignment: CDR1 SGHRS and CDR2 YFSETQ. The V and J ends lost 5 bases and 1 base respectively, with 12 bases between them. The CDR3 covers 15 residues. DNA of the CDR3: TGCGCCAGCAGGTTTTCAGGGGAGAACACCGGGGAGCTGTTTTTT. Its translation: CASRFSGENTGELFF.

Here the CDR3 reads CASSWKDRLYEQYF. The CDR3 DNA reads TGCGCCAGCAGCTGGAAGGACAGGCTTTACGAGCAGTACTTC. V and J are TRBV5-1 and TRBJ2-7; TRBD1 aligns across 7 bases. The CDR3 extends over 14 amino acids. V gave up 3 bases and J gave up 4 bases; unmatched junction bases: 7. Germline-derived CDR1 and CDR2 are SGHRS and YFSETQ. Using reference TRBV5-1 and TRBJ2-7 for the parts outside the CDR3, the full variable domain is KAGVTQTPRYLIKTRGQQVTLSCSPISGHRSVSWYQQTPGQGLQFLFEYFSETQRNKGNFPGRFSGRQFSNSRSEMNVSTLELGDSALYLCASSWKDRLYEQYFGPGTRLTVT.

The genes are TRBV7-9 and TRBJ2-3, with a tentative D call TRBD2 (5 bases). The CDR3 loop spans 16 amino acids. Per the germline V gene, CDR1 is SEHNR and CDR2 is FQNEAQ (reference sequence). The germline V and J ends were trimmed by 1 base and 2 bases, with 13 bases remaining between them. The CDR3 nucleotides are TGTGCCAGCAGCTTAGGCCCGGGGTACTTCACAGATACGCAGTATTTT. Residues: CASSLGPGYFTDTQYF.

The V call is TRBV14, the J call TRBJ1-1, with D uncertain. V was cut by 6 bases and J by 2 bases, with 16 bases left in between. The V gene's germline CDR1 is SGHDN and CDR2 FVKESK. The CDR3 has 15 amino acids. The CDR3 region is CASSRFGLVNTEAFF. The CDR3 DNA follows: TGTGCCAGCAGTCGTTTCGGGCTAGTCAACACTGAAGCTTTCTTT.

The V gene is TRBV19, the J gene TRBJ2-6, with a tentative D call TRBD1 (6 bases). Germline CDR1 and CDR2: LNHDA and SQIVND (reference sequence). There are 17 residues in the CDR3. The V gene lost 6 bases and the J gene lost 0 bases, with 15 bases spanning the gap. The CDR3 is CASRTDRPHSGANVLTF. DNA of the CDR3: TGTGCCAGTAGGACCGACAGGCCTCACTCTGGGGCCAACGTCCTGACTTTC.

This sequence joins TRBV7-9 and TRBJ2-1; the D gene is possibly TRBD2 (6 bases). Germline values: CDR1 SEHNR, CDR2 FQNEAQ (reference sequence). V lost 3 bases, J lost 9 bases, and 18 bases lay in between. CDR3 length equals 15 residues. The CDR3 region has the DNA TGTGCCAGCAGCTTGGGTGGTAGCGGAGTCTTTGAGCAGTTCTTC. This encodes CASSLGGSGVFEQFF.

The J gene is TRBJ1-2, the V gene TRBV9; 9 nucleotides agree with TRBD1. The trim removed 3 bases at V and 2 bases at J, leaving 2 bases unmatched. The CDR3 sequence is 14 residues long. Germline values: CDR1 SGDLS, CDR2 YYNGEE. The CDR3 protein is CASSAGQGNYGYTF. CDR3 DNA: TGTGCCAGCAGCGCGGGACAGGGAAACTATGGCTACACCTTC.

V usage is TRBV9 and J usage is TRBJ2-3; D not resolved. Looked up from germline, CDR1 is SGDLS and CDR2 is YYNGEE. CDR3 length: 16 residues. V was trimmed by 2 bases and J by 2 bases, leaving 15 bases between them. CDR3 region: CASSVTPQANTDTQYF. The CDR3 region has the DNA TGTGCCAGCAGCGTCACTCCCCAGGCTAACACAGATACGCAGTATTTT.

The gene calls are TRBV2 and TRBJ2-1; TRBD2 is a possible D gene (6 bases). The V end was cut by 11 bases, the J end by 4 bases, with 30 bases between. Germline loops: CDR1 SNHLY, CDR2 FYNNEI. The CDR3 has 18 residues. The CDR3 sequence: CAGTNPGLNKKGYNEQFF. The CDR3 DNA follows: TGTGCCGGCACAAATCCGGGACTCAATAAAAAAGGGTACAATGAGCAGTTCTTC.

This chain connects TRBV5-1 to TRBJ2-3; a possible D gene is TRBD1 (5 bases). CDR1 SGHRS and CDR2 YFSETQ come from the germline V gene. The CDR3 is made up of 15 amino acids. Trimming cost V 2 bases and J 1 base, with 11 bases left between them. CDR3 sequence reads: CASSFEGAGTDTQYF. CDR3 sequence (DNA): TGCGCCAGCAGCTTTGAAGGGGCAGGCACAGATACGCAGTATTTT.

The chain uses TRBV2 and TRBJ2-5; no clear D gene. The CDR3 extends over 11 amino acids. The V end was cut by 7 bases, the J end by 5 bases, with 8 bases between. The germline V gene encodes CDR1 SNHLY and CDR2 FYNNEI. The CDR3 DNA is TGTGCCAGCAACTTTCCGGAGACCCAGTACTTC. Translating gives CASNFPETQYF.

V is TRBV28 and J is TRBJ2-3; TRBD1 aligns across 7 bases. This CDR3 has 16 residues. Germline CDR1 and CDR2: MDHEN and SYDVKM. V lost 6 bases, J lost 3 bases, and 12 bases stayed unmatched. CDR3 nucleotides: TGTGCCAGCAGCCTACCGACAGGGCCGAGGACAGATACGCAGTATTTT. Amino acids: CASSLPTGPRTDTQYF.

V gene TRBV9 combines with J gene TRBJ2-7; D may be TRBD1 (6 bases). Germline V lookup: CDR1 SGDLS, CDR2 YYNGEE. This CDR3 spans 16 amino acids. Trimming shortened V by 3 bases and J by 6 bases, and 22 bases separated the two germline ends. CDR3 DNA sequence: TGTGCCAGCAGCGCAAACCTCGGAGGCAGGGGCGGCGAGCAGTACTTC. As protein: CASSANLGGRGGEQYF. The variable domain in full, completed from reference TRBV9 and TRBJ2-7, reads DSGVTQTPKHLITATGQRVTLRCSPRSGDLSVYWYQQSLDQGLQFLIQYYNGEERAKGNILERFSAQQFPDLHSELNLSSLELGDSALYFCASSANLGGRGGEQYFGPGTRLTVT.

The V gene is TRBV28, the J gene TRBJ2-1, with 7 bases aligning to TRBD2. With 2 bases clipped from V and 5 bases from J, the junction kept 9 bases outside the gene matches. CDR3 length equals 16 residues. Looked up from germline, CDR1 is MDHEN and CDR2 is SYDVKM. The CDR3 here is CASSLGGTTLDNEQFF. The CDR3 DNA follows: TGTGCCAGCAGTTTAGGGGGGACTACCCTGGACAATGAGCAGTTCTTC.

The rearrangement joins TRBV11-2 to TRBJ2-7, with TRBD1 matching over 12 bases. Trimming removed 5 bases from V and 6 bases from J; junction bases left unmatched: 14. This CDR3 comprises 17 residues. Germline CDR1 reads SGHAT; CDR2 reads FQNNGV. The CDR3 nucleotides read TGTGCCAGCAGCCCAGCCCTAGGGACAGGGGGCGGAAGCGAGCAGTACTTC. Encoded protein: CASSPALGTGGGSEQYF.

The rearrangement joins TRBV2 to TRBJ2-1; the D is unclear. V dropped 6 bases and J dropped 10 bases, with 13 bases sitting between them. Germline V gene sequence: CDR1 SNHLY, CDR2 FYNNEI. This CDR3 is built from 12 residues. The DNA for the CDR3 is TGTGCCAGCAGAGCTAGTTTGTACGAGCAGTTCTTC. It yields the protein CASRASLYEQFF.

The CDR3 DNA follows: TGTGCCAGCAGCCAAGTAAGGGGAAATGAGCAGTTCTTC. The encoded protein is CASSQVRGNEQFF. The rearrangement uses TRBV14 and TRBJ2-1; a possible D gene is TRBD1 (5 bases). CDR1 and CDR2 from the germline V gene are SGHDN and FVKESK. Trimming left V 1 base short and J 7 bases short, with 8 bases between. CDR3 length: 13 residues. The whole variable domain, remainder taken from reference TRBV14 and TRBJ2-1, is EAGVTQFPSHSVIEKGQTVTLRCDPISGHDNLYWYRRVMGKEIKFLLHFVKESKQDESGMPNNRFLAERTGGTYSTLKVQPAELEDSGVYFCASSQVRGNEQFFGPGTRLTVL.

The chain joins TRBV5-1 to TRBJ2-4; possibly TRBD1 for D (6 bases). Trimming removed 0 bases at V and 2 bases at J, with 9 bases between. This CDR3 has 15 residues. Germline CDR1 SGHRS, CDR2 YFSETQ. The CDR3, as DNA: TGCGCCAGCAGCTTGGAACAGGGACCCAAAAACATTCAGTACTTC. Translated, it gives CASSLEQGPKNIQYF.

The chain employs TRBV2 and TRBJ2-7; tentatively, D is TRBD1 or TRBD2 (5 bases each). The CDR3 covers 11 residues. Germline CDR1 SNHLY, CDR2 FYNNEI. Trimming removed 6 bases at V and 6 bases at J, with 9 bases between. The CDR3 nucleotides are TGTGCCAGCAGGGGACCTCTCGAGCAGTACTTC. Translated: CASRGPLEQYF.

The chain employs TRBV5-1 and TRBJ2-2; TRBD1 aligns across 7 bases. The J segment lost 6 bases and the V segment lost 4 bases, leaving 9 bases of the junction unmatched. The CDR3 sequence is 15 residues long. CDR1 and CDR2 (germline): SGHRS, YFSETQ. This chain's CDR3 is CASSVAGQGAGELFF. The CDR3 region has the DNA TGCGCCAGCAGCGTGGCGGGCCAGGGGGCCGGGGAGCTGTTTTTT.

CDR3 coding DNA: TGCGCCAGCAGCCAAGGATTGACAGGGGGCGGCGGGGAGACCCAGTACTTC. Encoded protein: CASSQGLTGGGGETQYF. The chain has TRBV5-1 and TRBJ2-5; 10 bases are shared with TRBD1. CDR3 length equals 17 residues. V lost 4 bases, J lost 5 bases, and 14 bases stayed unmatched. Germline V gene data show CDR1 as SGHRS and CDR2 as YFSETQ.

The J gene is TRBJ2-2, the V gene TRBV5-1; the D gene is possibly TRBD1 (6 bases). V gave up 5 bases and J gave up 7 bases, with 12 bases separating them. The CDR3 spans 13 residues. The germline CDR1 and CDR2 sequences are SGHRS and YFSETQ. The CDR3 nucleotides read TGCGCCAGCAGACAGGGTAATGGCGGGGAGCTGTTTTTT. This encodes CASRQGNGGELFF.